Below are 5 T cell receptor beta chains sequenced from a single sample in a study of early T cells in non-severe SARS-CoV-2 infection (dated by TCRdb to the early 2020s). The library was built by means of 5' RACE. The sequencer listed for this sample is NextSeq 500. In TCRdb, the public reads were trimmed at Q25 with fastp and aligned with MiXCR, with productive beta chains retained. Here each entry gathers all rows of one CDR3 protein and keeps the most common genes and DNA. For this sample there are around 66,000 distinct CDR3 sequences; around 6.5% appear just once. More than 3% of the sample is in the top ten clones. The sample here was whole blood, taken at baseline. The receptors were sampled from an adult who was a healthcare worker with PCR-confirmed SARS-CoV-2 infection or an uninfected control (not recorded which).

The chain combines TRBV29-1 with TRBJ2-7; 13 bases align to TRBD2. CDR3 length equals 14 residues. Unmatched junction bases numbered 4, after V lost 6 bases and J lost 2 bases. Per germline, CDR1 SQVTM and CDR2 ANQGSEA. Here the CDR3 reads CSVGTSGKPYEQYF. The CDR3 nucleotides read TGCAGCGTCGGGACTAGCGGGAAGCCCTACGAGCAGTACTTC.

This clonotype was seen at least ten times. The V and J genes are TRBV20-1 and TRBJ2-1; TRBD2 aligns across 8 bases. The CDR3 runs to 14 residues. Trimming took 7 bases from V and 0 from J; bases not matched to a gene: 5. Germline V gene lookup returns CDR1 DFQATT and CDR2 SNEGSKA (reference sequence). The DNA of the CDR3 is TGCAGTGGGTCTAGCGGGTACTCCTACAATGAGCAGTTCTTC. This codes for CSGSSGYSYNEQFF.

This clonotype appeared many times. The V gene is TRBV28, the J gene TRBJ1-5; TRBD1 aligns across 7 bases. J was trimmed by 5 bases and V by 6 bases; bases with no gene match: 10. The germline CDR1 and CDR2 sequences are MDHEN and SYDVKM. The CDR3 is made up of 15 amino acids. This CDR3 is CASSPGQVGYQPQHF. The CDR3 region has the DNA TGTGCCAGCAGCCCCGGACAGGTGGGCTATCAGCCCCAGCATTTT.

The sample holds many counts of this clonotype. The chain carries TRBV6-2 or TRBV6-3 and TRBJ2-1; D is perhaps TRBD1 (5 bases). Trimming cost V 2 bases and J 11 bases, with 19 bases left between them. This CDR3 spans 15 amino acids. Germline V CDR1 and CDR2: MNHEY, SVGEGT. The CDR3 sequence: CASSYMTVGTQKQFF. DNA for the CDR3: TGTGCCAGCAGTTACATGACAGTGGGTACACAAAAGCAGTTCTTC.

This clonotype was seen ten or more times. This chain links TRBV7-8 with TRBJ2-7; 9 nucleotides align to TRBD1. With 0 bases clipped from V and 2 bases from J, the junction kept 2 bases outside the gene matches. The germline CDR1 and CDR2 sequences are SGHVS and FQNEAQ. The CDR3 has 15 amino acids. CDR3 sequence reads: CASSLADRGAYEQYF. CDR3 nucleotide sequence: TGTGCCAGCAGCTTAGCGGACAGGGGTGCCTACGAGCAGTACTTC.